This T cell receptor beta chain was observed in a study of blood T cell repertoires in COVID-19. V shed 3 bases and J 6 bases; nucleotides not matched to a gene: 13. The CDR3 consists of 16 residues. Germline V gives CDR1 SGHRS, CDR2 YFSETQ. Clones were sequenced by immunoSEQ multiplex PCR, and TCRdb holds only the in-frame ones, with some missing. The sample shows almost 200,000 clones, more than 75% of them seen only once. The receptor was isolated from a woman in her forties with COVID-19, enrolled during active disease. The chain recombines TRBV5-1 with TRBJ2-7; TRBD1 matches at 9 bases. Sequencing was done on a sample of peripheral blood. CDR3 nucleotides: TGCGCCAGCAGCTGGGGTCCAGGACAGGGGTCGGTCGAGCAGTACTTC. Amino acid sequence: CASSWGPGQGSVEQYF.